These 26 T cell receptor beta chains were all obtained from the same sample, sequenced in a study of blood T cell repertoires in COVID-19 (dated by TCRdb to 2020 to 2022). Libraries were prepared through the immunoSEQ multiplex PCR assay. Imported from immuneACCESS, the table was reduced by TCRdb to in-frame sequences with V and J called. These copies leave out some clones; in studies compared against another copy, an unresolved V gene accounts for under half, and the cause of the remainder is not known. For this sample the table gives about 150,000 clones, of which roughly nine tenths were detected only once. The biggest ten clones account for approximately 4% of the sample. Specimen: peripheral blood. Every receptor here comes from a woman between 70 and 85 years old with acute or convalescent COVID-19.

This clone has only one observation. This chain joins TRBV7-3 and TRBJ2-2; TRBD2 is a possible D gene (5 bases). The length of the CDR3 is 16 residues. CDR1 is SGHTA and CDR2 is FQGTGA in the germline V gene. V gave up 5 bases and J gave up 3 bases, with 16 bases separating them. CDR3 amino acids: CASSKQKVRDTGELFF. As DNA, the CDR3 is TGTGCCAGCAGCAAACAGAAGGTGCGGGACACCGGGGAGCTGTTTTTT.

The chain employs TRBV18 and TRBJ2-7, with D hard to call. V gave up 3 bases and J gave up 1 base, with 7 bases separating them. Germline-derived CDR1 and CDR2 are KGHSH and LQKENI. CDR3 length: 13 amino acids. CDR3 DNA: TGTGCCAGCTCACCGGCCCAATCCTACGAGCAGTACTTC. Translation: CASSPAQSYEQYF. Full variable domain (missing parts from reference TRBV18 and TRBJ2-7): NAGVMQNPRHLVRRRGQEARLRCSPMKGHSHVYWYRQLPEEGLKFMVYLQKENIIDESGMPKERFSAEFPKEGPSILRIQQVVRGDSAAYFCASSPAQSYEQYFGPGTRLTVT.

The chain has TRBV20-1 and TRBJ2-3; no definite D call. V lost 6 bases and J 7 bases, leaving 11 bases between the germline ends. CDR1 and CDR2 (germline): DFQATT, SNEGSKA (reference sequence). This CDR3 spans 11 amino acids. CDR3 DNA: TGCAGTGCAACCTGGCGGAATACGCAGTATTTT. Its translation is CSATWRNTQYF.

This chain links TRBV6-5 with TRBJ1-2; no clear D gene. CDR1 MNHEY and CDR2 SVGAGI come from the germline V gene. The CDR3 spans 11 residues. Trimming removed 7 bases from V and 2 bases from J, with 5 bases in between. CDR3 residues: CASNKNYGYTF. The CDR3, as DNA: TGTGCCAGCAACAAGAACTATGGCTACACCTTC.

Only one count was recorded for this clone. The V gene is TRBV28, the J gene TRBJ2-7; TRBD1 agrees at 9 bases. V shed 4 bases and J 4 bases; nucleotides not matched to a gene: 14. The germline V gene encodes CDR1 MDHEN and CDR2 SYDVKM. The CDR3 length is 17 residues. DNA of the CDR3: TGTGCCAGCAGTTCATTATATGGGACAGGGTACCTATACGAGCAGTACTTC. This translates into CASSSLYGTGYLYEQYF.

V and J are TRBV7-2 and TRBJ2-2, with D tentatively TRBD2 (7 bases). This CDR3 comprises 14 residues. V was cut by 0 bases and J by 6 bases, with 8 bases left in between. Per the germline V gene, CDR1 is SGHTA and CDR2 is FQGNSA. The CDR3 nucleotides read TGTGCCAGCAGCTTAGCGGGGGGGCCCGGGGAGCTGTTTTTT. It is translated as CASSLAGGPGELFF.

The chain joins TRBV5-1 to TRBJ2-5; 9 bases are shared with TRBD1. Germline V CDR1 and CDR2: SGHRS, YFSETQ. V was clipped by 3 bases and J by 4 bases; unmatched bases: 7. This CDR3 comprises 15 residues. The CDR3 sequence: CASSSNRGRGETQYF. CDR3 DNA: TGCGCCAGCAGCTCCAACAGGGGGCGGGGAGAGACCCAGTACTTC.

The sample holds many counts of this clone. This chain links TRBV4-3 with TRBJ2-7, with TRBD2 as a possible D gene (6 bases). The germline CDR1 and CDR2 sequences are LGHNA and YSLEER. Trimming took off 2 bases at V and 2 bases at J, with 16 bases between the two ends. The length of the CDR3 is 16 residues. This CDR3 reads CASSQSSGTGAYEQYF. The CDR3 bases are TGCGCCAGCAGCCAATCCTCCGGGACTGGGGCCTACGAGCAGTACTTC.

The chain carries TRBV27 and TRBJ1-4, with D unclear. Germline V gives CDR1 MNHEY, CDR2 SMNVEV (reference sequence). The CDR3 has 13 residues. V lost 3 bases to trimming and J lost 5 bases, with 7 bases between them. The CDR3 region has the DNA TGTGCCAGCAGTTTCCTAGGCAATGAAAAACTGTTTTTT. Its protein is CASSFLGNEKLFF.

The CDR3 nucleotides read TGTGCCAGCAGTTTCTCTTCCGGCTACACCTTC. Its translation is CASSFSSGYTF. The chain recombines TRBV12-3 or TRBV12-4 with TRBJ1-2; no clear D gene. Trimming stripped 3 bases from V and 8 bases from J, with 7 bases between. The CDR3 length is 11 residues.

This sequence joins TRBV2 and TRBJ2-1; no reliable D call. V dropped 10 bases and J dropped 6 bases, with 10 bases sitting between them. Looked up from germline, CDR1 is SNHLY and CDR2 is FYNNEI. The CDR3 contains 11 residues. The CDR3 nucleotides read TGTGCCACCTCGCCCAGCAATGAGCAGTTCTTC. This gives the protein CATSPSNEQFF.

The J gene is TRBJ2-3, the V gene TRBV7-2; TRBD2 matches at 12 bases. There are 19 residues in the CDR3. The V gene's germline CDR1 is SGHTA and CDR2 FQGNSA. V lost 0 bases to trimming and J lost 0 bases; unmatched junction nucleotides: 7. The CDR3 spells CASSLALTSGGWSTDTQYF. CDR3 nucleotide sequence: TGTGCCAGCAGCTTAGCACTGACTAGCGGGGGCTGGAGCACAGATACGCAGTATTTT. Full variable domain (remainder filled in from reference TRBV7-2 and TRBJ2-3): GAGVSQSPSNKVTEKGKDVELRCDPISGHTALYWYRQSLGQGLEFLIYFQGNSAPDKSGLPSDRFSAERTGGSVSTLTIQRTQQEDSAVYLCASSLALTSGGWSTDTQYFGPGTRLTVL.

This chain joins TRBV7-2 and TRBJ2-5; maybe TRBD2 (6 bases). V was cut by 1 base and J by 7 bases, with 19 bases left in between. The CDR3 is made up of 16 amino acids. From germline, CDR1 is SGHTA and CDR2 FQGNSA. CDR3 protein: CASSLVGGTGNPTQYF. The DNA of the CDR3 is TGTGCCAGCAGCTTAGTGGGGGGTACGGGGAATCCGACCCAGTACTTC.

This chain links TRBV6-6 with TRBJ1-6; D is possibly TRBD1 (6 bases). The CDR3 loop spans 14 amino acids. Trimming shortened V by 3 bases and J by 9 bases, and 12 bases separated the two germline ends. Germline V CDR1 and CDR2: MNHNY, SVGAGI (reference sequence). The DNA for the CDR3 is TGTGCCAGCAGTTATGTGGCAGGGGTTTCACCCCTCCACTTT. Its protein product is CASSYVAGVSPLHF.

The rearrangement joins TRBV18 to TRBJ1-1, with 7 bases fitting TRBD1. V dropped 3 bases and J dropped 3; count of bases not matched to a gene: 7. In germline, CDR1 is KGHSH, CDR2 LQKENI. The CDR3 runs to 15 residues. The CDR3 region is CASSPPTGTDTEAFF. Written as DNA, the CDR3 is TGTGCCAGCTCACCTCCGACAGGGACGGACACTGAAGCTTTCTTT.

The gene calls are TRBV19 and TRBJ1-3; TRBD1 is a possible D gene (6 bases). This CDR3 comprises 14 residues. Trimming cost V 6 bases and J 2 bases, with 11 bases left between them. The germline gives CDR1 LNHDA, CDR2 SQIVND (reference sequence). The CDR3 reads CASSTTGAGNTIYF. The CDR3, as DNA: TGTGCCAGTAGCACGACAGGAGCTGGAAACACCATATATTTT.

A word on this clone: Within the sample, other DNA sequences also encode this same CDR3. This chain connects TRBV9 to TRBJ1-5; D is unclear. Germline CDR1 and CDR2: SGDLS and YYNGEE. The CDR3 is made up of 14 amino acids. Trimming left V 0 bases short and J 0 bases short, with 4 bases between. CDR3 sequence (DNA): TGTGCCAGCAGCGTAGGGCCTAGCAATCAGCCCCAGCATTTT. Its protein is CASSVGPSNQPQHF.

This chain connects TRBV5-1 to TRBJ2-6; D perhaps matches TRBD2 (5 bases). The V end was cut by 0 bases, the J end by 0 bases, with 16 bases between. Germline CDR1 SGHRS, CDR2 YFSETQ. The CDR3 covers 19 residues. CDR3: CASSLEGSRGFSGANVLTF. CDR3 sequence (DNA): TGCGCCAGCAGCTTGGAGGGCAGCCGAGGGTTCTCTGGGGCCAACGTCCTGACTTTC.

The chain links TRBV14 to TRBJ1-4; D remains ambiguous. V was cut by 4 bases and J by 10 bases, with 7 bases left in between. Germline lookup yields CDR1 SGHDN and CDR2 FVKESK. The CDR3 is made up of 11 amino acids. The CDR3 protein is CASSRSGKLFF. The CDR3 bases are TGTGCCAGCAGCCGGTCCGGAAAACTGTTTTTT.

This chain uses TRBV27 with TRBJ1-6; tentatively, D is TRBD1 (5 bases). Trimming removed 4 bases from V and 4 bases from J, with 8 bases in between. Germline CDR1 and CDR2: MNHEY and SMNVEV (reference sequence). CDR3 length: 14 amino acids. CDR3 nucleotides: TGTGCCAGCAGTTGGCAGGGATATAATTCACCCCTCCACTTT. It specifies CASSWQGYNSPLHF.

As regards this clone: A junction boundary mismatches the germline segment, possibly from a read error. The chain couples TRBV4-2 to TRBJ1-4; 9 bases fit TRBD1. The CDR3 totals 15 residues. The germline gives CDR1 LGHNA, CDR2 YNFKEQ. DNA of the CDR3: TGTGCCAGCAGCGAAGAACAGGGGGCAGGTGAAAAACTGTTTTTT. Translation: CASSEEQGAGEKLFF.

The J gene is TRBJ2-3, the V gene TRBV5-1, with a possible D match to TRBD1 (6 bases). Germline V gene data show CDR1 as SGHRS and CDR2 as YFSETQ. V was clipped by 4 bases and J by 1 base, with 16 bases between them. The CDR3 is made up of 16 amino acids. DNA of the CDR3: TGCGCCAGCAGCACCCGCAGGGACACCGGCACAGATACGCAGTATTTT. This encodes CASSTRRDTGTDTQYF.

This chain connects TRBV2 to TRBJ1-2, with TRBD1 as a possible D gene (6 bases). V was shortened by 3 bases and J by 5 bases, with 13 bases between the two germline ends. Germline loops: CDR1 SNHLY, CDR2 FYNNEI. The CDR3 has 14 residues. The CDR3 DNA sequence: TGTGCCAGCAGTGACGTGGGGGCCGGGTATGGCTACACCTTC. It codes for CASSDVGAGYGYTF.

This chain uses TRBV4-1 with TRBJ1-2; 9 bases are a match to TRBD1. The CDR3 has 14 amino acids. Germline CDR1 is MGHRA and CDR2 is YSYEKL. The ends lost 0 bases at V and 7 bases at J; junction bases unmatched: 3. DNA of the CDR3: TGCGCCAGCAGCCAAGAGGGACAGGGAACTGGCTACACCTTC. Protein: CASSQEGQGTGYTF.

V and J are TRBV6-5 and TRBJ1-1, with D possibly matching TRBD1 (6 bases). The V and J ends lost 5 bases and 3 bases respectively, with 13 bases between them. Per germline, CDR1 MNHEY and CDR2 SVGAGI. This CDR3 is 14 amino acids long. CDR3: CASSTVGGHTEAFF. The CDR3 nucleotides are TGTGCCAGCAGTACTGTCGGGGGGCACACTGAAGCTTTCTTT.

The chain employs TRBV19 and TRBJ2-5, with TRBD1 as a possible D gene (5 bases). V was trimmed by 3 bases and J by 4 bases, leaving 18 bases between them. Germline assignment: CDR1 LNHDA and CDR2 SQIVND (reference sequence). This CDR3 is 16 amino acids long. The CDR3 DNA reads as TGTGCCAGTAGTATCACCCTGCGGCTTGGGGCAGAGACCCAGTACTTC. Amino acids: CASSITLRLGAETQYF.